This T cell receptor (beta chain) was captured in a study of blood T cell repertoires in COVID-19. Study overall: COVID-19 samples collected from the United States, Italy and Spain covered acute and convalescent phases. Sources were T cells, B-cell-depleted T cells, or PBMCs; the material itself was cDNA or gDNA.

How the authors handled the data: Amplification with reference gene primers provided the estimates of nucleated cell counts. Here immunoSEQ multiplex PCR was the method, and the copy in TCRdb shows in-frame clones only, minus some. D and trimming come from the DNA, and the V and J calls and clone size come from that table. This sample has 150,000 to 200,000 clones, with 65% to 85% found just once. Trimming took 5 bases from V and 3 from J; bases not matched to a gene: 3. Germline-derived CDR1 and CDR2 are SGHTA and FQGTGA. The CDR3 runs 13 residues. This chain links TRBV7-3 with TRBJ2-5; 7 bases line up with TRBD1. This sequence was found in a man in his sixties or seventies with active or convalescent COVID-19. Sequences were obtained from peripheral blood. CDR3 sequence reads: CASSPGGEETQYF. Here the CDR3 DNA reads TGTGCCAGCAGCCCAGGGGGTGAAGAGACCCAGTACTTC.